This TCR beta chain was profiled in a study of CD8+ T cells in alopecia areata. Findings and limits, study-wide: Resident alphabeta T cells of normal skin are also sequenced in scalp samples. Higher clonality than in normal scalp was seen in lesional scalp, especially alopecia totalis/universalis.

Extracted RNA was reverse transcribed into cDNA, the sequencing template. The data were produced by immunoSEQ multiplex PCR, yet TCRdb's version contains in-frame clones alone and is incomplete. The sample lists approximately 150,000 clones, over 70% occurring once. This clone was seen more than once but under ten times. Antigen: not known. In germline, CDR1 is SEHNR, CDR2 FQNEAQ (reference sequence). This CDR3 has 13 amino acids. Trimming left V 2 bases short and J 6 bases short, with 9 bases between. This specimen was CD8+ T cells sorted from blood, taken at week 0. This rearrangement joins TRBV7-9 to TRBJ2-3; D not certain. The receptor was isolated from a human donor with alopecia areata. CDR3 bases: TGTGCCAGCAGCTTATCCGCGATGGATACGCAGTATTTT. Translation gives CASSLSAMDTQYF. Looking up the rest from reference TRBV7-9 and TRBJ2-3 gives the full variable domain: DTGVSQNPRHKITKRGQNVTFRCDPISEHNRLYWYRQTLGQGPEFLTYFQNEAQLEKSRLLSDRFSAERPKGSFSTLEIQRTEQGDSAMYLCASSLSAMDTQYFGPGTRLTVL.